A single sample gave rise to the 31 T cell receptor beta chains below, sequenced in a study of cytomegalovirus exposure and HLA in healthy donors. PCR primers comprised 60 Vbeta and 13 Jbeta primers. Sequencing used immunoSEQ multiplex PCR; TCRdb keeps in-frame clones, though not all of them. This table holds 150,000 to 200,000 clones, roughly 80% found once. Material: PBMCs. These receptors all stem from a woman in her thirties or forties in good health and CMV-seropositive.

The chain joins TRBV7-2 to TRBJ2-5; TRBD2 aligns across 12 bases. The length of the CDR3 is 16 residues. The germline V gene has CDR1 SGHTA and CDR2 FQGNSA. J was trimmed by 5 bases and V by 5 bases; bases with no gene match: 9. CDR3 sequence: CASSPRLAGAAETQYF. The CDR3 DNA reads as TGTGCCAGCAGCCCAAGACTAGCGGGAGCGGCGGAGACCCAGTACTTC.

The chain recombines TRBV5-4 with TRBJ2-3; D is perhaps TRBD2 (6 bases). The V gene lost 6 bases and the J gene lost 5 bases, with 16 bases spanning the gap. Germline V gene lookup returns CDR1 SGHNT and CDR2 YYREEE (reference sequence). The CDR3 is made up of 14 amino acids. Written as DNA, the CDR3 is TGTGCCAGCACGGGATCAAGGAGGGGAGATACGCAGTATTTT. Encoded protein: CASTGSRRGDTQYF.

This chain joins TRBV29-1 and TRBJ2-1; 7 nucleotides line up with TRBD2. Germline lookup yields CDR1 SQVTM and CDR2 ANQGSEA. This CDR3 comprises 20 residues. The junction had 31 bases not matched to a gene; V was cut back by 6 bases and J by 8 bases. The CDR3 region has the DNA TGCAGCGTCGACCCCCAACCAGGTTGGGGGAGGGCCTCCGGGGGAGATGAGCAGTTCTTC. Its translation: CSVDPQPGWGRASGGDEQFF.

This chain joins TRBV15 and TRBJ2-5; 8 bases are a match to TRBD1. There are 15 residues in the CDR3. Trimming took 3 bases from V and 6 from J; bases not matched to a gene: 9. Germline CDR1 is LNHNV and CDR2 is YYDKDF (reference sequence). The DNA of the CDR3 is TGTGCCACCAGCAGGACGACAGGGGTCGGGAAGACCCAGTACTTC. It specifies CATSRTTGVGKTQYF.

This chain connects TRBV23-1 to TRBJ2-7; TRBD1 might be the D (6 bases). TRBV23-1 is an ORF, with its function uncertain. Trimming cost V 8 bases and J 3 bases, with 17 bases left between them. CDR3 size: 14 residues. The CDR3 spells CASLDDRRYYEQYF. CDR3 DNA sequence: TGCGCCAGCCTTGACGACAGGCGTTACTACGAGCAGTACTTC.

In its sample, this clone was seen a few times. The gene calls are TRBV6-6 and TRBJ2-1; the match to TRBD2 covers 10 bases. CDR1 and CDR2 from the germline V gene are MNHNY and SVGAGI (reference sequence). CDR3 size: 14 residues. V was pared by 11 bases and J by 9 bases, with 13 bases of the junction left unmatched. CDR3 bases: TGTGCCGCCAACGGACTAGCGGTTTCGGCTGAGCAGTTCTTC. Translating it yields CAANGLAVSAEQFF.

The chain has TRBV4-2 and TRBJ2-1; tentatively, D is TRBD1 (6 bases). The CDR3 has 16 amino acids. V gave up 6 bases and J gave up 3 bases, with 18 bases separating them. Germline V lookup: CDR1 LGHNA, CDR2 YNFKEQ. The CDR3 sequence is CASRPTVTGNYNEQFF. In DNA form, the CDR3 reads TGTGCCAGCAGACCTACCGTTACAGGGAACTACAATGAGCAGTTCTTC.

This chain links TRBV10-3 with TRBJ2-1, with 10 bases fitting TRBD1. The CDR3 is 14 residues long. Trimming cost V 6 bases and J 7 bases; bases outside gene matches: 6. Germline V gene lookup returns CDR1 ENHRY and CDR2 SYGVKD. The CDR3 loop reads CAISPGTGENEQFF. CDR3 DNA: TGTGCCATCAGCCCCGGGACAGGGGAAAATGAGCAGTTCTTC.

The V call is TRBV6-1, the J call TRBJ1-2, with D possibly matching TRBD1 (6 bases). This CDR3 is built from 16 residues. V dropped 1 base and J dropped 6 bases, with 18 bases sitting between them. CDR1 and CDR2 from the germline V gene are MNHNS and SASEGT. CDR3 region: CASSEGGDAGADGYTF. The CDR3, as DNA: TGTGCCAGCAGTGAAGGGGGAGATGCAGGGGCGGATGGCTACACCTTC.

The rearrangement joins TRBV15 to TRBJ2-2; D is unresolved. With 0 bases removed from V and 0 bases from J, the gap between germline ends came to 5 bases. The germline CDR1 and CDR2 sequences are LNHNV and YYDKDF (reference sequence). The CDR3 loop spans 15 amino acids. The CDR3 DNA reads TGTGCCACCAGCAGAGATACAGCGAACACCGGGGAGCTGTTTTTT. Encoded protein: CATSRDTANTGELFF.

This clone showed up just a few times. Other DNA sequences in this specimen translate into the identical CDR3. This chain uses TRBV30 with TRBJ2-3; D gene uncertain. The germline V and J ends were trimmed by 5 bases and 5 bases, with 5 bases remaining between them. The CDR3 runs to 10 residues. The germline gives CDR1 GTSNPN, CDR2 SVGIG (reference sequence). The CDR3 reads CAWGLDTQYF. The CDR3, as DNA: TGTGCCTGGGGGCTAGATACGCAGTATTTT. The full variable domain, in which reference TRBV30 and TRBJ2-3 provide the parts outside the CDR3, is SQTIHQWPATLVQPVGSPLSLECTVEGTSNPNLYWYRQAAGRGLQLLFYSVGIGQISSEVPQNLSASRPQDRQFILSSKKLLLSDSGFYLCAWGLDTQYFGPGTRLTVL.

The genes are TRBV7-2 and TRBJ2-5; the match to TRBD1 covers 12 bases. CDR3 size: 16 residues. V shed 5 bases, J shed 4 bases, and the junction held 8 bases outside the gene matches. Germline-derived CDR1 and CDR2 are SGHTA and FQGNSA. As DNA, the CDR3 is TGTGCCAGCAGCCCCAAAGGGACAGGGGGCAGAGAGACCCAGTACTTC. Its translation: CASSPKGTGGRETQYF.

This clone was seen a single time. The chain uses TRBV7-6 and TRBJ2-3, with a possible D match to TRBD2 (6 bases). V dropped 1 base and J dropped 2 bases, with 10 bases sitting between them. This CDR3 region has 15 residues. Germline CDR1 reads SGHVS; CDR2 reads FNYEAQ. The CDR3 DNA sequence: TGTGCCAGCAGCTTAGAGGGACTGCCCACAGATACGCAGTATTTT. Its protein is CASSLEGLPTDTQYF.

Note on this clone: Other DNA sequences in the same sample also yield this CDR3. The chain has TRBV19 and TRBJ2-7; 9 positions match TRBD2. Germline loops: CDR1 LNHDA, CDR2 SQIVND (reference sequence). This CDR3 comprises 14 residues. V shed 5 bases and J 4 bases; nucleotides not matched to a gene: 6. CDR3 sequence: CASSPGLASYEQYF. The DNA of the CDR3 is TGTGCCAGTAGTCCGGGACTAGCTAGTTACGAGCAGTACTTC.

This clone was seen only a few times. The chain links TRBV6-1 to TRBJ1-1, with 8 bases that match TRBD1. The CDR3 is 14 amino acids. V was pared by 3 bases and J by 10 bases, with 10 bases of the junction left unmatched. The germline V gene has CDR1 MNHNS and CDR2 SASEGT. CDR3 sequence (DNA): TGTGCCAGCAGTGATGCCGGGACAGGCTCAGTAGCTTTCTTT. It specifies CASSDAGTGSVAFF.

The V call is TRBV28, the J call TRBJ1-2; TRBD1 might be the D (5 bases). The V and J ends lost 11 bases and 0 bases respectively, with 10 bases between them. Germline values: CDR1 MDHEN, CDR2 SYDVKM. The length of the CDR3 is 12 residues. The chain's CDR3 is CAAGPPNYGYTF. CDR3 nucleotide sequence: TGTGCCGCGGGGCCCCCTAACTATGGCTACACCTTC.

V and J are TRBV7-3 and TRBJ2-7, with D possibly being TRBD1 (7 bases). Germline values: CDR1 SGHTA, CDR2 FQGTGA. The CDR3 extends over 13 amino acids. V lost 6 bases to trimming and J lost 4 bases, with 13 bases between them. The CDR3 spells CASSQGGGYEQYF. For the CDR3, the DNA is TGTGCCAGCAGTCAGGGGGGCGGGTACGAGCAGTACTTC.

The chain links TRBV5-4 to TRBJ2-3; the D is unclear. The germline V gene has CDR1 SGHNT and CDR2 YYREEE (reference sequence). The CDR3 has 14 residues. V lost 0 bases and J 2 bases, leaving 7 bases between the germline ends. CDR3 sequence (DNA): TGTGCCAGCAGCTTGGACCGAGCCACAGATACGCAGTATTTT. Its protein product is CASSLDRATDTQYF. Full variable domain (rest looked up from reference TRBV5-4 and TRBJ2-3): ETGVTQSPTHLIKTRGQQVTLRCSSQSGHNTVSWYQQALGQGPQFIFQYYREEENGRGNFPPRFSGLQFPNYSSELNVNALELDDSALYLCASSLDRATDTQYFGPGTRLTVL.

This clone was seen a handful of times. The J gene is TRBJ2-7, the V gene TRBV29-1; weak D call: TRBD1 (6 bases). There are 12 residues in the CDR3. CDR1 is SQVTM, CDR2 ANQGSEA, per germline. Trimming left V 5 bases short and J 2 bases short, with 10 bases between. CDR3 in DNA: TGCAGCGTTCGGGACATGACCTACGAGCAGTACTTC. It encodes CSVRDMTYEQYF.

This chain connects TRBV6-1 to TRBJ1-1; possibly TRBD1 for D (5 bases). Trimming pared 7 bases from V and 8 bases from J, leaving 17 bases between. Germline V CDR1 and CDR2: MNHNS, SASEGT. The CDR3 sequence is 13 residues long. The CDR3: CASTTQETREAFF. The CDR3 coding sequence is TGTGCCAGCACTACACAGGAAACCCGCGAAGCTTTCTTT.

This sequence joins TRBV27 and TRBJ2-5, with unresolved D. The J call may be wrong; the DNA end is better matched by TRBJ2-7. Looked up from germline, CDR1 is MNHEY and CDR2 is SMNVEV (reference sequence). The CDR3 consists of 16 residues. This chain's CDR3 is CASSLKWMGASYEQYF. The CDR3 DNA is TGTGCCAGCAGTTTAAAATGGATGGGCGCGTCCTACGAGCAGTACTTC.

The chain has TRBV2 and TRBJ2-5; TRBD2 matches 13 bases. CDR1 is SNHLY and CDR2 is FYNNEI in the germline V gene. V shed 6 bases and J 5 bases; nucleotides not matched to a gene: 9. There are 16 residues in the CDR3. The DNA for the CDR3 is TGTGCCAGCAGGGGACTAGCGGGGAAAAAGTCGGAGACCCAGTACTTC. This encodes CASRGLAGKKSETQYF. The full variable domain, its missing parts supplied by reference TRBV2 and TRBJ2-5, is EPEVTQTPSHQVTQMGQEVILRCVPISNHLYFYWYRQILGQKVEFLVSFYNNEISEKSEIFDDQFSVERPDGSNFTLKIRSTKLEDSAMYFCASRGLAGKKSETQYFGPGTRLLVL.

The chain couples TRBV4-1 to TRBJ2-1, with TRBD2 matching over 8 bases. The V gene's germline CDR1 is MGHRA and CDR2 YSYEKL. V trimming: 4 bases; J trimming: 2 bases; junction bases outside the gene matches: 10. The CDR3 runs to 17 residues. CDR3 nucleotides: TGCGCCAGCAGCCGTACGAGCGGGAGTACGCCCTACAATGAGCAGTTCTTC. Protein sequence: CASSRTSGSTPYNEQFF.

The V call is TRBV6-1, the J call TRBJ2-7; 7 bases map to TRBD1. The CDR3 length is 14 residues. Germline trimming cut 10 bases from V and 2 bases from J; bases unmatched to any gene: 11. CDR1 is MNHNS, CDR2 SASEGT, per germline. CDR3 coding DNA: TGTGCCACTAAGACAGGGTTGTGGACCTACGAGCAGTACTTC. It yields the protein CATKTGLWTYEQYF.

The J gene is TRBJ2-5, the V gene TRBV18, with 7 bases matching TRBD1. With 2 bases clipped from V and 2 bases from J, the junction kept 5 bases outside the gene matches. This CDR3 has 15 amino acids. The germline gives CDR1 KGHSH, CDR2 LQKENI. CDR3 in DNA: TGTGCCAGCTCACCATATGGGACAGAACAAGAGACCCAGTACTTC. Residues: CASSPYGTEQETQYF.

This rearrangement joins TRBV29-1 to TRBJ1-1, with 7 bases fitting TRBD1. This CDR3 has 13 amino acids. Per germline, CDR1 SQVTM and CDR2 ANQGSEA. Trimming took 7 bases from V and 4 from J; bases not matched to a gene: 9. The CDR3 bases are TGCAGCGCTAGGACAGGTGGAGTCACTGAAGCTTTCTTT. Translated, it gives CSARTGGVTEAFF.

The V gene is TRBV19, the J gene TRBJ1-5; 8 bases are shared with TRBD1. The CDR3 extends over 18 amino acids. Per the germline V gene, CDR1 is LNHDA and CDR2 is SQIVND (reference sequence). V gave up 3 bases and J gave up 3 bases; unmatched junction bases: 13. The CDR3 DNA follows: TGTGCCAGTAGTATGGTGGACAGGGCACTTTTTTACAATCAGCCCCAGCATTTT. Translation: CASSMVDRALFYNQPQHF.

J is TRBJ1-1 and V is TRBV4-3, with a weak D call TRBD1 (5 bases). The CDR3 covers 14 residues. The V and J ends lost 1 base and 3 bases respectively, with 9 bases between them. Germline-derived CDR1 and CDR2 are LGHNA and YSLEER. CDR3 loop: CASSQAQADTEAFF. As DNA, the CDR3 is TGCGCCAGCAGCCAAGCACAGGCCGACACTGAAGCTTTCTTT.

This clone has just one count. The J gene is TRBJ2-1, the V gene TRBV7-3; TRBD2 aligns across 9 bases. The CDR3 runs to 16 residues. CDR1 is SGHTA and CDR2 is FQGTGA in the germline V gene. J gave up 6 bases and V 0 bases, and 6 bases lay outside the gene matches. The CDR3: CASSLTTSGLANEQFF. The CDR3 DNA sequence: TGTGCCAGCAGCTTAACTACTAGCGGGCTTGCCAATGAGCAGTTCTTC. The variable domain in full, with the rest retrieved from reference TRBV7-3 and TRBJ2-1, is GAGVSQTPSNKVTEKGKYVELRCDPISGHTALYWYRQSLGQGPEFLIYFQGTGAADDSGLPNDRFFAVRPEGSVSTLKIQRTERGDSAVYLCASSLTTSGLANEQFFGPGTRLTVL.

This chain links TRBV28 with TRBJ1-2; a possible D gene is TRBD1 (6 bases). Trimming cost V 5 bases and J 5 bases, with 21 bases left between them. This CDR3 has 16 amino acids. Germline-derived CDR1 and CDR2 are MDHEN and SYDVKM. CDR3 protein: CASSRTGTSPGYGYTF. The CDR3 nucleotides are TGTGCCAGCAGTAGAACCGGGACATCTCCTGGGTATGGCTACACCTTC.

The chain recombines TRBV28 with TRBJ1-1; 7 bases are a match to TRBD1. Trimming took 6 bases from V and 4 from J; bases not matched to a gene: 8. This CDR3 is built from 14 residues. The germline CDR1 and CDR2 sequences are MDHEN and SYDVKM. The CDR3 DNA follows: TGTGCCAGCAGGTCGACAGGGTTTGCCACTGAAGCTTTCTTT. The encoded protein is CASRSTGFATEAFF.